This paragraph reports one T cell receptor beta chain. As yet, its antigen is unknown. V was pared by 2 bases and J by 6 bases, with 10 bases between. Germline V gene data show CDR1 as SGDLS and CDR2 as YYNGEE. The CDR3 runs 13 residues. These data originate in a study of cytomegalovirus exposure and HLA in healthy donors. Study-level results: Productive rates of about 87% or about 30% were seen for most TCR beta V segments in an earlier analysis. The authors enumerated around 150 TCR beta chains as linked to cytomegalovirus. Trimming of TCR beta V- and J-genes showed a link, identified in a later analysis, to a missense DCLRE1C variant.

This PCR relied on a set of 60 Vbeta primers and 13 Jbeta primers. The protocol was immunoSEQ multiplex PCR, while the TCRdb copy is restricted to in-frame clones and leaves out a portion. The table lists more than 90,000 clones, approximately 71% of them singletons. The sample consisted of PBMCs. The rearrangement uses TRBV9 and TRBJ2-3; D may be TRBD1 (5 bases). The source is a man aged 50 to 59 in good health and CMV-seronegative. The chain's CDR3 is CASSVGPGDTQYF. As DNA, the CDR3 is TGTGCCAGCAGCGTGGGCCCAGGGGATACGCAGTATTTT.